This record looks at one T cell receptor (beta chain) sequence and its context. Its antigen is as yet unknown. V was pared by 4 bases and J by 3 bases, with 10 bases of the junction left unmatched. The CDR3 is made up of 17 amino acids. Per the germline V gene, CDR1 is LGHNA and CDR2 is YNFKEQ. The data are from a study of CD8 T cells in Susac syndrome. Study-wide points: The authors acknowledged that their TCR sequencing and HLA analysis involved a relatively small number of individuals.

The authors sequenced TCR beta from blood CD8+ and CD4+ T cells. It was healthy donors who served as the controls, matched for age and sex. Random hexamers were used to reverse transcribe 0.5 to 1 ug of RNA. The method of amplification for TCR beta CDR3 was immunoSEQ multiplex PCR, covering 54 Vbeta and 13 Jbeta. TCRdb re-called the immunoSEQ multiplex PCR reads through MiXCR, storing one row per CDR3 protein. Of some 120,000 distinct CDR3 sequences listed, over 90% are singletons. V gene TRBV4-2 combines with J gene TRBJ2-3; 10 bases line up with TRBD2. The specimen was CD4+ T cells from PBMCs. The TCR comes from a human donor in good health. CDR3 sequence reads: CASSRAGAGGQTDTQYF. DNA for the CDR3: TGTGCCAGCAGCCGCGCCGGAGCGGGGGGGCAGACAGATACGCAGTATTTT.